This T cell receptor beta chain was identified in a study of blood T cell repertoires in COVID-19. The overall study: Whether acute or convalescent, the COVID-19 samples came from the United States, Italy and Spain. PBMCs, B-cell-depleted T cells, or T cells were the source of the cDNA or gDNA that made up the material.

Looked up from germline, CDR1 is MNHEY and CDR2 is SMNVEV (reference sequence). CDR3 size: 14 residues. V lost 4 bases to trimming and J lost 3 bases, with 12 bases between them. Per the study methods: Reference gene primer amplification in the assay estimated nucleated cell counts. TCRdb's table, derived via immunoSEQ multiplex PCR, lists solely in-frame clones and lacks some. V, J and clone size are taken as reported in that table, and D and trimming were inferred from the DNA itself. Seen here are 240,000 or so clones, roughly 86% observed once, and the top ten hold roughly an eighth. Sequencing input: peripheral blood. The TCR was taken from a man of 80 years or more with acute or convalescent COVID-19. This sequence joins TRBV27 and TRBJ1-1, with a possible D match to TRBD1 (5 bases). The CDR3: CASSSLGGDTEAFF. CDR3 in DNA: TGTGCCAGCAGTTCCCTGGGGGGGGACACTGAAGCTTTCTTT.